This is a list of T cell receptor beta chains from one sample in a study of blood T cell repertoires in COVID-19. The data were produced by immunoSEQ multiplex PCR, yet TCRdb's version contains in-frame clones alone and is incomplete. The data show 150,000 to 200,000 clones, more than 70% seen once. Source material: PBMCs or T cells enriched from blood (not recorded which). The origin of the receptors is a woman between 50 and 59 years old in a cohort exposed to, infected with or recovered from COVID-19 (not recorded which). CDR3s include the opening cysteine and the closing phenylalanine or tryptophan. Each record gives: V gene, clone size, D gene, J gene, CDR3 protein, CDR3 DNA. A D gene is named only where the DNA matches it firmly. Clone size is stated in some rows and not others, as once, few, many or a class when expanded.

>TRBV19|-|TRBD1|TRBJ1-2
CASSRRDRQYGYTF
TGTGCCAGTAGTAGAAGGGACAGGCAATATGGCTACACCTTC
>TRBV7-6|-|-|TRBJ2-3
CASSPFSDTQYF
TGTGCCAGCAGCCCTTTCTCAGATACGCAGTATTTT
>TRBV14|-|-|TRBJ2-7
CASSRSDTYEQYF
TGTGCCAGCAGCCGTAGCGACACTTACGAGCAGTACTTC
>TRBV27|-|-|TRBJ2-2
CASSPKPQGAGHGELFF
TGTGCCAGCAGTCCCAAACCTCAAGGGGCAGGGCACGGGGAGCTGTTTTTT
>TRBV3-1/TRBV3-2|-|-|TRBJ2-3
CASSHITEVRGTDTQYF
TGTGCCAGCAGCCATATTACCGAAGTGAGGGGCACAGATACGCAGTATTTT
>TRBV3-1/TRBV3-2|-|-|TRBJ1-2
CASSPGHGDYGYTF
TGTGCCAGCAGCCCCGGGCACGGGGACTATGGCTACACCTTC
>TRBV7-2|-|TRBD2|TRBJ2-7
CASSLVSSGGAVSYEQYF
TGTGCCAGCAGCTTAGTATCTAGCGGGGGGGCGGTCTCCTACGAGCAGTACTTC
>TRBV7-9|-|-|TRBJ1-1
CASSLSGVYTEAFF
TGTGCCAGCAGCTTGTCGGGGGTTTACACTGAAGCTTTCTTT
>TRBV19|-|TRBD1|TRBJ1-5
CASGTAIRNQPQHF
TGTGCCAGCGGGACAGCTATACGGAATCAGCCCCAGCATTTT
>TRBV28|-|-|TRBJ2-7
CASSSAGGFYEQYF
TGTGCCAGCAGCTCCGCCGGCGGATTCTACGAGCAGTACTTC
>TRBV2|-|-|TRBJ1-5
CASSEVGRNQPQHF
TGTGCCAGCAGTGAAGTGGGGCGCAATCAGCCCCAGCATTTT
>TRBV2|-|-|TRBJ2-3
CASSQSGNTDTQYF
TGTGCCAGCAGTCAAAGCGGAAACACAGATACGCAGTATTTT
>TRBV19|-|-|TRBJ1-2
CASRGRVVDGYTF
TGTGCCAGTAGGGGCAGGGTGGTAGATGGCTACACCTTC
>TRBV6-6|-|-|TRBJ1-4
CASSPHGAGAGSNEKLFF
TGTGCCAGCAGTCCCCACGGGGCAGGGGCCGGCTCTAATGAAAAACTGTTTTTT
>TRBV2|-|-|TRBJ1-2
CASSRSYGYTF
TGTGCCAGCAGTCGGTCTTATGGCTACACCTTC
>TRBV11-2|once|-|TRBJ2-3
CASSLAIAATDTQYF
TGTGCCAGCAGCTTAGCAATAGCGGCCACAGATACGCAGTATTTT
>TRBV4-2|-|TRBD1|TRBJ2-2
CASSREGQTNTGELFF
TGTGCCAGCAGCCGAGAGGGACAGACGAACACCGGGGAGCTGTTTTTT
>TRBV27|-|-|TRBJ1-1
CASSLSVRTEAFF
TGTGCCAGCAGTTTAAGTGTGCGAACTGAAGCTTTCTTT
>TRBV28|-|TRBD2|TRBJ2-2
CASSPSGGGSGELFF
TGTGCCAGCAGCCCTAGCGGGGGGGGATCCGGGGAGCTGTTTTTT
>TRBV5-6|many|TRBD2|TRBJ2-7
CASSFRTSGGYEQYF
TGTGCCAGCAGCTTCAGGACTAGCGGGGGGTACGAGCAGTACTTC
>TRBV10-3|-|TRBD2|TRBJ2-7
CAISEASGSYGQYF
TGTGCCATCAGTGAAGCTAGCGGGAGCTACGGGCAGTACTTC
>TRBV7-8|-|-|TRBJ1-5
CASSQGVGGNQPQHF
TGTGCCAGCAGCCAGGGAGTTGGGGGCAATCAGCCCCAGCATTTT
>TRBV5-1|once|TRBD1|TRBJ1-3
CASRPDRGPGNTIYF
TGCGCCAGCAGACCGGACAGGGGGCCTGGAAACACCATATATTTT
>TRBV18|-|-|TRBJ2-1
CASSPGTIGNEQFF
TGTGCCAGCTCACCCGGGACAATCGGCAATGAGCAGTTCTTC
>TRBV18|-|-|TRBJ1-5
CASSPDSRSATNQPQHF
TGTGCCAGCTCACCTGACAGCCGAAGCGCCACCAATCAGCCCCAGCATTTT
>TRBV14|few|-|TRBJ2-1
CASSQDSRLSSYNEQFF
TGTGCCAGCAGCCAAGATTCGAGGTTGAGCTCCTACAATGAGCAGTTCTTC
>TRBV28|-|-|TRBJ2-1
CASEGIKYNEQFF
TGTGCCAGCGAGGGTATCAAATACAATGAGCAGTTCTTC
>TRBV3-1/TRBV3-2|once|TRBD2|TRBJ2-2
CASSPPAGGPTGELFF
TGTGCCAGCAGCCCCCCGGCGGGGGGGCCCACCGGGGAGCTGTTTTTT
>TRBV3-1/TRBV3-2|-|TRBD2|TRBJ2-2
CASSPLRTSGGVAGELFF
TGTGCCAGCAGCCCTCTCCGGACTAGCGGGGGGGTCGCCGGGGAGCTGTTTTTT
>TRBV29-1|once|TRBD2|TRBJ2-7
CSATGTSGRPDYEQYF
TGCAGCGCCACCGGGACTAGCGGGAGGCCTGACTACGAGCAGTACTTC
>TRBV28|-|-|TRBJ2-7
CASRADPYEQYF
TGTGCCAGCAGGGCAGATCCCTACGAGCAGTACTTC
>TRBV5-1|-|TRBD1|TRBJ1-2
CASSDGRQGKIDGYTF
TGCGCCAGCAGCGACGGACGACAGGGGAAGATTGATGGCTACACCTTC
>TRBV19|-|TRBD1|TRBJ1-4
CASSRVGGEKLFF
TGTGCCAGTAGTAGGGTAGGGGGCGAAAAACTGTTTTTT
>TRBV6-2/TRBV6-3|once|-|TRBJ2-1
CASSYPGVDNEQFF
TGTGCCAGCAGTTACCCGGGGGTTGACAATGAGCAGTTCTTC
>TRBV28|-|TRBD2|TRBJ2-1
CASSLLAGVNEQFF
TGTGCCAGCAGTTTACTAGCGGGAGTGAATGAGCAGTTCTTC
>TRBV4-2|-|TRBD2|TRBJ2-3
CASSQEGEREVADTQYF
TGTGCCAGCAGCCAAGAAGGAGAGCGGGAGGTGGCAGATACGCAGTATTTT
>TRBV28|few|-|TRBJ1-5
CASSLPGNQPQHF
TGTGCCAGCAGTTTACCCGGGAATCAGCCCCAGCATTTT
>TRBV27|-|TRBD1|TRBJ1-2
CASSSPTGGAFGYTF
TGTGCCAGCAGTTCACCGACAGGGGGCGCCTTTGGCTACACCTTC
>TRBV2|-|TRBD1|TRBJ1-4
CASSDQGGREKLFF
TGTGCCAGCAGTGATCAGGGGGGTCGTGAAAAACTGTTTTTT
>TRBV19|-|-|TRBJ2-3
CASSGGAGGRLTDTQYF
TGTGCCAGTAGTGGGGGTGCAGGGGGGCGCCTGACAGATACGCAGTATTTT
>TRBV19|-|-|TRBJ2-3
CASSSIHTTDTQYF
TGTGCCAGTAGTTCAATTCACACGACAGATACGCAGTATTTT
>TRBV5-1|-|TRBD2|TRBJ2-4
CASSQGTSGPKNIQYF
TGCGCCAGCAGCCAAGGGACTAGCGGACCTAAAAACATTCAGTACTTC
>TRBV11-3|-|-|TRBJ2-1
CASSLVGQPYNEQFF
TGTGCCAGCAGCTTAGTCGGACAGCCCTACAATGAGCAGTTCTTC
>TRBV6-2/TRBV6-3|-|-|TRBJ1-1
CASSLGGMAFF
TGTGCCAGCAGTTTGGGAGGAATGGCTTTCTTT
>TRBV4-1|once|TRBD1|TRBJ1-3
CASSQGQGPFGNTIYF
TGCGCCAGCAGCCAAGGACAGGGTCCATTTGGAAACACCATATATTTT
>TRBV7-6|-|TRBD2|TRBJ2-7
CASSLVGGRSAGSEQYF
TGTGCCAGCAGCTTAGTGGGGGGGAGAAGCGCGGGGAGCGAGCAGTACTTC
>TRBV3-1/TRBV3-2|-|-|TRBJ2-7
CASSQVPLGRGEQYF
TGTGCCAGCAGCCAGGTCCCCCTAGGTCGTGGCGAGCAGTACTTC
>TRBV5-1|-|-|TRBJ1-6
CASSPSGDNSPLHF
TGCGCCAGCAGCCCTAGTGGAGATAATTCACCCCTCCACTTT
>TRBV30|-|-|TRBJ2-7
CASVAKGRGQYF
TGTGCCTCTGTAGCAAAGGGTCGGGGGCAGTACTTC
>TRBV3-1/TRBV3-2|-|-|TRBJ1-2
CASSQGEGGPLYGYTF
TGTGCCAGCAGCCAAGGAGAAGGGGGTCCCCTCTATGGCTACACCTTC
>TRBV5-1|-|TRBD1|TRBJ2-3
CASRRQGRDTQYF
TGCGCCAGCAGACGACAGGGACGAGATACGCAGTATTTT
>TRBV6-5|-|-|TRBJ1-5
CASISGARKPQHF
TGTGCCAGCATCTCAGGGGCGCGTAAGCCCCAGCATTTT
>TRBV11-2|-|TRBD2|TRBJ2-1
CASSLGTAGGLNNEQFF
TGTGCCAGCAGTTTAGGGACAGCGGGGGGACTAAACAATGAGCAGTTCTTC
>TRBV5-8|-|-|TRBJ1-5
CASTPVGRLFIPQHF
TGTGCCAGCACCCCAGTGGGCAGGTTATTCATACCCCAGCATTTT
>TRBV7-9|-|-|TRBJ2-5
CASSTRRGQETQYF
TGTGCCAGCAGCACCCGAAGGGGTCAAGAGACCCAGTACTTC
>TRBV7-9|-|-|TRBJ1-4
CASSPRRGGEKLFF
TGTGCCAGCAGCCCCCGCCGGGGTGGTGAAAAACTGTTTTTT
>TRBV11-3|-|TRBD1|TRBJ2-5
CASSPRGQGQETQYF
TGTGCCAGCAGCCCCAGAGGACAGGGGCAAGAGACCCAGTACTTC